The 10 T cell receptor beta chains presented below share a single source sample, sequenced in a study of OX40 agonist ivuxolimab in advanced cancers. Profiling relied on immunoSEQ multiplex PCR, and the TCRdb table lists in-frame clones only, not all of them. The sample comprises about 42,000 clones, 80% to 90% of which are singletons, and 9% to 13% rests with the top ten. The sequences come from CD4+ or CD8+ T cells sorted from blood, collected in a trial of the OX40 agonist ivuxolimab. The receptors derive from an adult with an advanced solid tumor such as melanoma, head and neck, liver or kidney cancer.

The chain combines TRBV14 with TRBJ2-3; D not resolved. The V gene's germline CDR1 is SGHDN and CDR2 FVKESK. The CDR3 is made up of 15 amino acids. V lost 0 bases and J lost 2, with 9 bases in between. The CDR3 DNA reads TGTGCCAGCAGCCAAGATAGCTACTTCACAGATACGCAGTATTTT. Translating it yields CASSQDSYFTDTQYF.

This rearrangement joins TRBV11-2 to TRBJ2-1, with D possibly being TRBD2 (6 bases). Per germline, CDR1 SGHAT and CDR2 FQNNGV. The V gene lost 5 bases and the J gene lost 9 bases, with 11 bases spanning the gap. The CDR3 contains 12 residues. The CDR3 DNA follows: TGTGCCAGCAGCCCGGGACTCGTTGAGCAGTTCTTC. Its protein is CASSPGLVEQFF. Using reference TRBV11-2 and TRBJ2-1 for the parts outside the CDR3, the full variable domain is EAGVAQSPRYKIIEKRQSVAFWCNPISGHATLYWYQQILGQGPKLLIQFQNNGVVDDSQLPKDRFSAERLKGVDSTLKIQPAKLEDSAVYLCASSPGLVEQFFGPGTRLTVL.

V and J are TRBV7-6 and TRBJ2-1; D possibly corresponds to TRBD1 (5 bases). The V end lost 5 bases, the J end lost 6 bases, and 8 bases lay between the germline ends. The CDR3 is 12 residues long. CDR1 and CDR2 from the germline V gene are SGHVS and FNYEAQ. CDR3 sequence reads: CASSGARNEQFF. The CDR3 DNA follows: TGTGCCAGCAGCGGGGCCCGCAATGAGCAGTTCTTC.

The genes are TRBV28 and TRBJ2-1; 11 bases are a match to TRBD1. The CDR3 runs to 14 residues. V shed 10 bases and J 8 bases; nucleotides not matched to a gene: 10. Germline assignment: CDR1 MDHEN and CDR2 SYDVKM. CDR3 DNA: TGTGCCACCTTCGGACAGGGGGCGTGGGATGAGCAGTTCTTC. It codes for CATFGQGAWDEQFF.

J is TRBJ2-2 and V is TRBV7-6; 16 bases fit TRBD2. The CDR3 has 17 residues. Germline V gene sequence: CDR1 SGHVS, CDR2 FNYEAQ. Trimming removed 5 bases from V and 6 bases from J; junction bases left unmatched: 6. CDR3 DNA sequence: TGTGCCAGCAGCAACCCGGGACTAGCGGGGGGGGCCGGGGAGCTGTTTTTT. Its translation: CASSNPGLAGGAGELFF.

The rearrangement joins TRBV6-5 to TRBJ2-1; D gene uncertain. This CDR3 region has 13 residues. Trimming took off 2 bases at V and 5 bases at J, with 7 bases between the two ends. The germline V gene has CDR1 MNHEY and CDR2 SVGAGI. This chain's CDR3 is CASSYGTDNEQFF. In nucleotides, the CDR3 is TGTGCCAGCAGTTACGGTACAGACAATGAGCAGTTCTTC.

This clone was recorded a few times. The V gene is TRBV7-2, the J gene TRBJ2-3; 8 bases line up with TRBD2. This CDR3 spans 17 amino acids. Germline values: CDR1 SGHTA, CDR2 FQGNSA. V gave up 1 base and J gave up 2 bases; unmatched junction bases: 8. CDR3 residues: CASSLESSGTITDTQYF. The CDR3 nucleotides are TGTGCCAGCAGCTTAGAGAGTAGCGGGACGATCACAGATACGCAGTATTTT. The whole variable domain, remainder taken from reference TRBV7-2 and TRBJ2-3, is GAGVSQSPSNKVTEKGKDVELRCDPISGHTALYWYRQSLGQGLEFLIYFQGNSAPDKSGLPSDRFSAERTGGSVSTLTIQRTQQEDSAVYLCASSLESSGTITDTQYFGPGTRLTVL.

The rearrangement joins TRBV4-3 to TRBJ2-7, with D perhaps matching TRBD1 (6 bases). The CDR3 has 16 residues. Germline values: CDR1 LGHNA, CDR2 YSLEER. V was shortened by 0 bases and J by 2 bases, with 14 bases between the two germline ends. The CDR3 coding sequence is TGCGCCAGCAGCCAAGATCTCAGGGGTGGGACCTACGAGCAGTACTTC. Its translation: CASSQDLRGGTYEQYF.

The chain carries TRBV20-1 and TRBJ2-1; no definite D call. Germline assignment: CDR1 DFQATT and CDR2 SNEGSKA (reference sequence). This CDR3 has 10 amino acids. V was pared by 6 bases and J by 10 bases, with 10 bases between. The CDR3 loop is CSARHREQFF. The CDR3 DNA sequence: TGCAGTGCACGACACCGAGAGCAGTTCTTC.

The chain links TRBV7-6 to TRBJ1-3; D gene ambiguous. The V and J ends lost 5 bases and 0 bases respectively, with 11 bases between them. CDR3 size: 15 residues. Looked up from germline, CDR1 is SGHVS and CDR2 is FNYEAQ. Here the CDR3 DNA reads TGTGCCAGCAGCCCGGGCCCATCCTCTGGAAACACCATATATTTT. This encodes CASSPGPSSGNTIYF.